These 17 T cell receptor beta chains originate from one sample sequenced in a study of T cells after yellow fever vaccination. TCRdb analysed the 5' RACE reads with MiXCR anew, one entry per CDR3 protein. This table holds about 300,000 distinct CDR3 sequences, 3% to 4.5% found once. Specimen: PBMCs, collected 5 days after the yellow fever booster vaccination. These receptors originate from a man younger than 30 who received the YFV17D yellow fever vaccine.

This clonotype was seen at least ten times. The chain links TRBV5-1 to TRBJ1-2; D is undetermined. V was trimmed by 0 bases and J by 7 bases, leaving 10 bases between them. The germline V gene encodes CDR1 SGHRS and CDR2 YFSETQ. CDR3 length equals 13 residues. The CDR3 here is CASSLVLTRGYTF. The DNA of the CDR3 is TGCGCCAGCAGCTTGGTCTTGACACGTGGCTACACCTTC.

This clonotype was seen a few times. The chain uses TRBV4-3 and TRBJ2-7; D not resolved. Between the trimmed V and J ends, which lost 2 bases and 7 bases, there was a span of 9 bases. The length of the CDR3 is 12 residues. Germline CDR1 and CDR2: LGHNA and YSLEER. The CDR3 nucleotides read TGCGCCAGCAGCCAATATTGTAGGGAGCAGTACGTC. The encoded protein is CASSQYCREQYV.

This clonotype was observed many times. V gene TRBV4-1 combines with J gene TRBJ2-3; the match to TRBD1 covers 7 bases. The CDR3 length is 15 residues. The J segment lost 6 bases and the V segment lost 6 bases, leaving 12 bases of the junction unmatched. Germline CDR1 is MGHRA and CDR2 is YSYEKL. The CDR3 DNA reads TGCGCCAGCAGATACGACCGGGACAGAGCGGATACGCAGTATTTT. Encoded protein: CASRYDRDRADTQYF.

This clonotype has more than one count but fewer than ten. This rearrangement joins TRBV7-9 to TRBJ1-1; D is unresolved. Trimming cost V 2 bases and J 1 base, with 8 bases left between them. This CDR3 is 14 amino acids long. Germline-derived CDR1 and CDR2 are SEHNR and FQNEAQ (reference sequence). DNA for the CDR3: TGTGCCAGCAGCTTACGCTCACAGAACACTGAAGCTTTCTTT. This sequence encodes CASSLRSQNTEAFF. The full variable domain, completed using reference TRBV7-9 and TRBJ1-1, is DTGVSQNPRHKITKRGQNVTFRCDPISEHNRLYWYRQTLGQGPEFLTYFQNEAQLEKSRLLSDRFSAERPKGSFSTLEIQRTEQGDSAMYLCASSLRSQNTEAFFGQGTRLTVV.

The chain links TRBV9 to TRBJ2-2; 7 bases match TRBD1. This CDR3 is built from 16 residues. Germline values: CDR1 SGDLS, CDR2 YYNGEE. The junction had 6 bases not matched to a gene; V was cut back by 3 bases and J by 1 base. The CDR3 DNA follows: TGTGCCAGCAGCGCCAACAGGGGTCGGAACACCGGGGAGCTGTTTTTT. Residues: CASSANRGRNTGELFF.

The gene calls are TRBV25-1 and TRBJ1-1; 7 nucleotides match TRBD1. Trimming took 4 bases from V and 8 from J; bases not matched to a gene: 7. The germline V gene encodes CDR1 MGHDK and CDR2 SYGVNS. The CDR3 contains 13 residues. The CDR3 coding sequence is TGTGCCAGCAGTGCTACAGGGGCAACGGAAGCTTTCTTT. Its translation: CASSATGATEAFF.

In its sample, this clonotype was seen a few times. The chain uses TRBV20-1 and TRBJ2-5; 9 bases align to TRBD2. V lost 6 bases, J lost 1 base, and 9 bases stayed unmatched. CDR3 length equals 15 residues. Germline-derived CDR1 and CDR2 are DFQATT and SNEGSKA (reference sequence). CDR3 in DNA: TGCAGTGCCAGGGATGCTAGCGGGGCCCAAGAGACCCAGTACTTC. Its translation is CSARDASGAQETQYF.

This clonotype was counted a few times. This chain joins TRBV7-9 and TRBJ2-7, with 7 bases identical to TRBD2. Germline V lookup: CDR1 SEHNR, CDR2 FQNEAQ (reference sequence). V was clipped by 5 bases and J by 1 base; unmatched bases: 5. The CDR3 extends over 14 amino acids. The CDR3 region is CASSPREKSYEQYF. DNA for the CDR3: TGTGCCAGCAGCCCGCGGGAGAAATCCTACGAGCAGTACTTC.

The chain is built from TRBV5-6 and TRBJ2-3; D not certain. Between the trimmed V and J ends, which lost 1 base and 4 bases, there was a span of 7 bases. This CDR3 is 13 amino acids long. CDR1 and CDR2 from the germline V gene are SGHDT and YYEEEE. The CDR3 sequence is CASSLFNADTQYF. CDR3 nucleotide sequence: TGTGCCAGCAGCTTGTTTAACGCAGATACGCAGTATTTT.

This clonotype occurred many times. The chain carries TRBV12-3 or TRBV12-4 and TRBJ2-1; 12 bases agree with TRBD2. Trimming at V came to 6 bases and at J to 10 bases, leaving 10 bases not matched to a gene. This CDR3 region has 15 residues. CDR3 amino acids: CASRALAGGLREQFF. DNA for the CDR3: TGTGCCAGCAGGGCGCTAGCGGGGGGGCTCCGAGAGCAGTTCTTC.

This clonotype was counted many times. The CDR3 nucleotides read TGTGCCAGTACCGGGACAGGGAGGGAGACCCAGTACTTC. It codes for CASTGTGRETQYF. V is TRBV2 and J is TRBJ2-5, with TRBD1 matching 9 bases. This CDR3 has 13 amino acids. From germline, CDR1 is SNHLY and CDR2 FYNNEI. Trimming took 9 bases from V and 5 from J; bases not matched to a gene: 7.

Many counts were recorded for this clonotype. This chain joins TRBV7-9 and TRBJ1-4, with D uncertain. The CDR3 covers 13 residues. Trimming took 2 bases from V and 5 from J, leaving 6 bases between them. In germline, CDR1 is SEHNR, CDR2 FQNEAQ (reference sequence). CDR3 in amino acids: CASSLWQNEKLFF. The CDR3, as DNA: TGTGCCAGCAGCTTATGGCAAAATGAAAAACTGTTTTTT. Based on the CDR3 plus reference TRBV7-9 and TRBJ1-4, the full variable domain is DTGVSQNPRHKITKRGQNVTFRCDPISEHNRLYWYRQTLGQGPEFLTYFQNEAQLEKSRLLSDRFSAERPKGSFSTLEIQRTEQGDSAMYLCASSLWQNEKLFFGSGTQLSVL.

CDR3 amino acids: CASSWMADTQYF. Written as DNA, the CDR3 is TGTGCCAGCTCATGGATGGCAGATACGCAGTATTTT. V gene TRBV18 combines with J gene TRBJ2-3, with D uncertain. The CDR3 is 12 residues long. The germline V gene encodes CDR1 KGHSH and CDR2 LQKENI. The V end lost 5 bases, the J end lost 4 bases, and 7 bases lay between the germline ends.

A few counts support this clonotype. The chain has TRBV4-2 and TRBJ2-2; no reliable D call. The germline V gene has CDR1 LGHNA and CDR2 YNFKEQ. Trimming pared 0 bases from V and 2 bases from J, leaving 13 bases between. This CDR3 has 17 amino acids. The CDR3 loop is CASSQEGHKGNTGELFF. In nucleotides, the CDR3 is TGTGCCAGCAGCCAAGAAGGTCACAAGGGAAACACCGGGGAGCTGTTTTTT.

This clonotype was recorded at least ten times. The chain links TRBV4-3 to TRBJ1-4, with no clear D. The V gene lost 1 base and the J gene lost 0 bases, with 9 bases spanning the gap. CDR1 LGHNA and CDR2 YSLEER come from the germline V gene. The CDR3 extends over 16 amino acids. CDR3 residues: CASSQGPLATNEKLFF. As DNA, the CDR3 is TGCGCCAGCAGCCAAGGGCCCCTTGCAACTAATGAAAAACTGTTTTTT.

This clonotype was seen only a few times. This chain uses TRBV7-9 with TRBJ1-2, with D uncertain. The CDR3 totals 14 residues. Germline assignment: CDR1 SEHNR and CDR2 FQNEAQ (reference sequence). Deletions cut 5 bases from V and 4 bases from J, with 14 bases between. The CDR3 loop is CASSAVDTGYGYTF. CDR3 nucleotide sequence: TGTGCCAGCAGCGCCGTAGACACTGGCTATGGCTACACCTTC.

This clonotype was seen at least ten times. V is TRBV6-5 and J is TRBJ1-2; 9 bases are a match to TRBD1. Germline values: CDR1 MNHEY, CDR2 SVGAGI. V lost 5 bases and J lost 4; bases outside the gene matches: 8. The CDR3 runs to 15 residues. This chain's CDR3 is CASSILTGGIYGYTF. In nucleotides, the CDR3 is TGTGCCAGCAGTATCCTGACAGGGGGAATCTATGGCTACACCTTC.